Detailed here is one T cell receptor (beta chain). What it binds is not known. This entry comes from a study of identical twins. Overall study results and limits: Beta out-of-frame sequences showed weaker excess twin sharing.

TCRdb used MiXCR to reprocess the 5' RACE reads, holding one entry per CDR3 protein. The sample yields 460,000 or so distinct CDR3 sequences, about 14% seen once. The CDR3 is 14 residues long. CDR1 and CDR2 (germline): DFQATT, SNEGSKA (reference sequence). The germline V and J ends were trimmed by 8 bases and 2 bases, with 16 bases remaining between them. These records were also assigned to another study, of yellow fever vaccine responses in identical twins.

Source material: CD4+ T cells sorted from blood. The receptor was derived from a woman aged 18-29 years in good health. The chain combines TRBV20-1 with TRBJ2-4, with D perhaps TRBD1 (5 bases). Here the CDR3 reads CSPRMAGTKNIQYF. Here the CDR3 DNA reads TGCAGTCCCCGGATGGCAGGGACCAAAAACATTCAGTACTTC.